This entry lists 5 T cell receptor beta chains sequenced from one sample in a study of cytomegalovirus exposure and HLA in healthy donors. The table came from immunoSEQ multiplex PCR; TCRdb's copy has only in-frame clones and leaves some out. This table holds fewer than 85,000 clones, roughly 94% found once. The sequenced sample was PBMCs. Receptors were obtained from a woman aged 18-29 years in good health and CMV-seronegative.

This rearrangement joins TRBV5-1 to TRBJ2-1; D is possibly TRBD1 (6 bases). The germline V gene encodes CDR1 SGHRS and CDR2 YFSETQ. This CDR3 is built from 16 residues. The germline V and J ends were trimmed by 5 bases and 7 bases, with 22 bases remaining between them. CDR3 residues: CASRGSTGNLGNEQFF. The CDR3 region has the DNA TGCGCCAGCAGGGGATCTACAGGGAATTTAGGAAATGAGCAGTTCTTC.

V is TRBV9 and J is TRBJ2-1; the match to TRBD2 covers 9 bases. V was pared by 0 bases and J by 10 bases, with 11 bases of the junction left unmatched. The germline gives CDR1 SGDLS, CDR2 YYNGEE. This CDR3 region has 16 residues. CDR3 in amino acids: CASSVVDGGGAREQFF. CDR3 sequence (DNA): TGTGCCAGCAGCGTAGTGGATGGCGGGGGGGCGAGGGAGCAGTTCTTC.

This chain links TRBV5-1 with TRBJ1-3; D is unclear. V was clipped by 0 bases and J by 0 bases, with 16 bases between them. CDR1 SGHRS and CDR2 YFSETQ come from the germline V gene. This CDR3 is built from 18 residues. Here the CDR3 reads CASSLVGGQAASGNTIYF. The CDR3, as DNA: TGCGCCAGCAGCTTGGTAGGAGGGCAGGCCGCCTCTGGAAACACCATATATTTT.

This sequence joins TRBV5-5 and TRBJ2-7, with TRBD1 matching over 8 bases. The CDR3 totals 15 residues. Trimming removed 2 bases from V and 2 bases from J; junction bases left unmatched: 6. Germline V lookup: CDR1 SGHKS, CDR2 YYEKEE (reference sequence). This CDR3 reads CASSLRTGNPYEQYF. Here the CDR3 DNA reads TGTGCCAGCAGCTTAAGGACAGGGAACCCCTACGAGCAGTACTTC. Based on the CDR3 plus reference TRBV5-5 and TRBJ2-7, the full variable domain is DAGVTQSPTHLIKTRGQQVTLRCSPISGHKSVSWYQQVLGQGPQFIFQYYEKEERGRGNFPDRFSARQFPNYSSELNVNALLLGDSALYLCASSLRTGNPYEQYFGPGTRLTVT.

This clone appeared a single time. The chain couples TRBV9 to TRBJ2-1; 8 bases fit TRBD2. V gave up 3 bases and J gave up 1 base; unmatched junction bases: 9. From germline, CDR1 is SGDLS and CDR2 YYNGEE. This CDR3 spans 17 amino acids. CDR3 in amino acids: CASSGNVAGLSYNEQFF. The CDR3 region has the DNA TGTGCCAGCAGCGGAAATGTAGCGGGGCTATCCTACAATGAGCAGTTCTTC.